These T cell receptor beta chains were read from a single sample in a study of cytomegalovirus exposure and HLA in healthy donors. Using immunoSEQ multiplex PCR, the repertoire was profiled, and TCRdb retains in-frame clones only, with some absent. This sample has about 78,000 clones, with around 81% found just once. Sequencing used PBMCs. All receptors come from a male donor in good health and CMV-seronegative. The CDR3 runs from the conserved cysteine through the conserved F or W.

>TRBV11-2
CASSLSQGGFQPQHF
>TRBV7-9
CASSLYAQGRVSYEQYF
>TRBV30
CAWDRIQDTEAFF
>TRBV7-6
CASSLIFQRGSTDTQYF
>TRBV5-1
CASSLQTVYGYTF
>TRBV10-3
CAIRGEEGNYGYTF
>TRBV5-1
CASSLEAGDSYEQYF
>TRBV30
CAWTDRGGMNTEAFF
>TRBV29-1
CSVKTRRTPYEQYF
>TRBV7-2
CASSLLPRTGGLETQYF
>TRBV5-6
CASSLVGGRVPDTQYF
>TRBV13
CASSPPGQGKSNQPQHF
>TRBV20-1
CSGGTQYF
>TRBV7-9
CASSSAPEFF
>TRBV2
CASSRAAQETQYF
>TRBV10-2
CASSGGGRGNTDTQYF
>TRBV29-1
CSVVKQGGRTDTQYF
>TRBV7-9
CSSSLEGIRGNEKLFF
>TRBV14
CASSPLGVTQYF
>TRBV25-1
CASRGTGMDTQYF
>TRBV5-1
CASSLALGLDYNEQFF
>TRBV4-2
CASSQGSGGPYNEQFF
>TRBV5-1
CASSLAPGQAYNYGYTF
>TRBV2
CASRGQGNYGYTF
>TRBV5-1
CASSFTGGSTDTQYF
>TRBV29-1
CSVGGQGNIQYF
>TRBV6-6
CASSDRGGYTF
>TRBV5-6
CASSRGGPYEQYF
>TRBV5-1
CASSLGGGGYNEQLF
>TRBV10-3
CAISESSGTGYEAFF
>TRBV7-3
CASSYGTGLGETQYF
>TRBV4-3
CASSQARDRGKGQPQHF
>TRBV5-1
CASSPGGFGTNEKLFF
>TRBV5-4
CASSYDTHTGELFF
>TRBV6-5
CASSSEPDRVVTEAFF
>TRBV7-9
CASSPRQGAEKLFF
>TRBV14
CASNNRVGELFF
>TRBV19
CASRTGTGGYTF
>TRBV5-1
CASSGGHTEAFF
>TRBV6-6
CASSGGGPGTQYF
>TRBV2
CASITGGLGTEAFF
>TRBV10-3
CAISAEGAREQHF
>TRBV7-2
CASSLSGRRETQYF
>TRBV5-1
CASSVELAIDTQYF
>TRBV6-1
CASGETSADTQYF
>TRBV5-4
CASSQSGFYGYTF
>TRBV30
CAWSYERGVGYTF
>TRBV2
CAREGGSPETQYF
>TRBV5-1
CASSRTSGRVSTDTQYF
>TRBV14
CASSPDRGKLFF
>TRBV7-2
CASSRDRGWNTEAFF
>TRBV11-2
CASSKQGARIDTQYF
>TRBV10-3
CAISDPAKPNTEAFF
>TRBV6-7
CASSYPRREYEQYF
>TRBV5-1
CASKPGQGLGTQYF
>TRBV4-1
CASSQRGGTSYEQYF
>TRBV7-9
CASSSLTTYEQYF
>TRBV9
CASSVLGQGYEQYF
>TRBV5-1
CASSWGTDTDTQYF